A single sample gave rise to the 27 T cell receptor beta chains below, sequenced in a study of blood T cell repertoires in COVID-19. TCRdb keeps only in-frame clones here, not all; method: immunoSEQ multiplex PCR. The table includes 270,000 or so clones, under 90% detected once. Sequencing was done on a sample of peripheral blood. The source of these receptors is a woman aged 18-29 years with acute or convalescent COVID-19.

The rearrangement links TRBV7-8 to TRBJ2-1; tentatively, D is TRBD1 (5 bases). Germline CDR1 is SGHVS and CDR2 is FQNEAQ. Between the trimmed V and J ends, which lost 3 bases and 0 bases, there was a span of 12 bases. CDR3 length: 16 residues. The CDR3 is CASSLVDRSSYNEQFF. The CDR3 DNA sequence: TGTGCCAGCAGCTTGGTTGACAGAAGCTCCTACAATGAGCAGTTCTTC.

This sequence joins TRBV28 and TRBJ2-6; perhaps TRBD2 as D (5 bases). The germline V and J ends were trimmed by 6 bases and 0 bases, with 12 bases remaining between them. The germline CDR1 and CDR2 sequences are MDHEN and SYDVKM. This CDR3 comprises 16 residues. CDR3 DNA sequence: TGTGCCAGCAGGCGGACGGGGATCTCTGGGGCCAACGTCCTGACTTTC. It translates to CASRRTGISGANVLTF.

The CDR3 region is CASSQGSLSSRNTEAFF. Here the CDR3 DNA reads TGCGCCAGCAGCCAAGGTTCACTGAGTAGCAGGAACACTGAAGCTTTCTTT. The V and J genes are TRBV4-3 and TRBJ1-1; no reliable D call. V was shortened by 1 base and J by 1 base, with 16 bases between the two germline ends. Germline-derived CDR1 and CDR2 are LGHNA and YSLEER. The CDR3 sequence is 17 residues long.

The chain has TRBV6-5 and TRBJ1-2, with a possible D match to TRBD1 (6 bases). CDR3 size: 15 residues. From germline, CDR1 is MNHEY and CDR2 SVGAGI. V lost 2 bases and J lost 7, with 17 bases in between. In DNA, the CDR3 is TGTGCCAGCAGTTACGGGTTCGGGGTACAGGGTGGCTACACCTTC. It specifies CASSYGFGVQGGYTF.

This chain joins TRBV28 and TRBJ2-3, with D maybe TRBD2 (6 bases). Per the germline V gene, CDR1 is MDHEN and CDR2 is SYDVKM. Trimming stripped 5 bases from V and 3 bases from J, with 24 bases between. The CDR3 spans 18 residues. The chain's CDR3 is CASSPLGLGGERTDTQYF. The DNA of the CDR3 is TGTGCCAGCAGTCCCCTTGGATTAGGAGGGGAGCGGACAGATACGCAGTATTTT.

This clone was observed many times. The chain joins TRBV7-2 to TRBJ2-1; 13 bases align to TRBD2. V was pared by 1 base and J by 4 bases, with 1 base of the junction left unmatched. CDR3 length: 16 amino acids. From germline, CDR1 is SGHTA and CDR2 FQGNSA. The CDR3 region is CASSLVLAGGYNEQFF. The CDR3 nucleotides read TGTGCCAGCAGCTTAGTACTAGCGGGAGGGTACAATGAGCAGTTCTTC.

In DNA, the CDR3 is TGTGCCAGCAGTGAAAGGGGGATAGGAGCCAAAAACATTCAGTACTTC. As protein: CASSERGIGAKNIQYF. This rearrangement joins TRBV6-1 to TRBJ2-4; D may be TRBD1 (6 bases). V was clipped by 2 bases and J by 0 bases, with 11 bases between them. This CDR3 has 16 residues. Looked up from germline, CDR1 is MNHNS and CDR2 is SASEGT.

The V gene is TRBV28, the J gene TRBJ1-5, with a tentative D call TRBD1 (5 bases). Trimming cost V 7 bases and J 7 bases, with 20 bases left between them. Germline V CDR1 and CDR2: MDHEN, SYDVKM. The CDR3 totals 15 residues. The CDR3: CASTSYGGGKQPQHF. CDR3 nucleotides: TGTGCCAGCACCTCTTATGGGGGGGGGAAACAGCCCCAGCATTTT. The full variable domain, rest sourced from reference TRBV28 and TRBJ1-5, is DVKVTQSSRYLVKRTGEKVFLECVQDMDHENMFWYRQDPGLGLRLIYFSYDVKMKEKGDIPEGYSVSREKKERFSLILESASTNQTSMYLCASTSYGGGKQPQHFGDGTRLSIL.

CDR3 loop: CASSLTGGDTEAFF. In DNA form, the CDR3 reads TGTGCCAGCAGTTTGACCGGGGGTGACACTGAAGCTTTCTTT. The chain employs TRBV27 and TRBJ1-1, with D tentatively TRBD1 (5 bases). The CDR3 is 14 residues long. Trimming pared 3 bases from V and 3 bases from J, leaving 11 bases between. CDR1 MNHEY and CDR2 SMNVEV come from the germline V gene (reference sequence).

The gene calls are TRBV29-1 and TRBJ2-7, with D possibly TRBD2 on 6 matching bases. V was trimmed by 5 bases and J by 7 bases, leaving 21 bases between them. The CDR3 totals 14 residues. Per germline, CDR1 SQVTM and CDR2 ANQGSEA. For the CDR3, the DNA is TGCAGCGTTCGGGGGACGGACTTGAGCGGGGAGCAGTACTTC. Amino acid sequence: CSVRGTDLSGEQYF.

The chain has TRBV19 and TRBJ2-2; 9 bases fit TRBD2. The J segment lost 4 bases and the V segment lost 5 bases, leaving 14 bases of the junction unmatched. The germline gives CDR1 LNHDA, CDR2 SQIVND (reference sequence). The CDR3 is 18 amino acids. The CDR3 nucleotides are TGTGCCAGTAGTCTCCGATCGATTAGCGGGAGCGGCACCGGGGAGCTGTTTTTT. This sequence encodes CASSLRSISGSGTGELFF.

This clone appeared a few times. This rearrangement joins TRBV28 to TRBJ2-5, with TRBD2 matching 9 bases. Germline CDR1 reads MDHEN; CDR2 reads SYDVKM. The CDR3 contains 14 residues. V lost 5 bases to trimming and J lost 3 bases; unmatched junction nucleotides: 4. DNA of the CDR3: TGTGCCAGCAGTCGGCTAGCGGGAAAAGAGACCCAGTACTTC. Translation gives CASSRLAGKETQYF.

This chain joins TRBV4-3 and TRBJ2-1; TRBD2 agrees at 10 bases. Germline CDR1 reads LGHNA; CDR2 reads YSLEER. This CDR3 spans 16 amino acids. Trimming at V came to 4 bases and at J to 9 bases, leaving 12 bases not matched to a gene. CDR3 coding DNA: TGCGCCAGCAGCCTTAAAACTAGCGGGGCCCTAAGTGAGCAGTTCTTC. Amino acids: CASSLKTSGALSEQFF.

For the CDR3, the DNA is TGCGCCAGCAGCTTGGGACTAGCGGGACCCCGAGACACCGGGGAGCTGTTTTTT. Protein sequence: CASSLGLAGPRDTGELFF. The gene calls are TRBV5-1 and TRBJ2-2, with TRBD2 matching over 11 bases. The CDR3 spans 18 residues. The trim removed 0 bases at V and 3 bases at J, leaving 7 bases unmatched. Germline V CDR1 and CDR2: SGHRS, YFSETQ.

The chain combines TRBV3-1 (or the pseudogene TRBV3-2) with TRBJ1-4; D is possibly TRBD1 (6 bases). This CDR3 spans 15 amino acids. Trimming cost V 4 bases and J 4 bases, with 13 bases left between them. CDR1 LGHDT and CDR2 YNNKEL come from the germline V gene (reference sequence). The chain's CDR3 is CASSRKDRFNEKLFF. The CDR3 region has the DNA TGTGCCAGCAGCCGAAAAGACAGGTTTAATGAAAAACTGTTTTTT.

This clone was seen once. The V gene is TRBV12-5, the J gene TRBJ2-1; the match to TRBD2 covers 11 bases. The germline V gene encodes CDR1 LGHNT and CDR2 FRNRAP. The junction had 0 bases not matched to a gene; V was cut back by 1 base and J by 4 bases. CDR3 length: 15 amino acids. CDR3 coding DNA: TGTGCTAGTGGTTTGGGACTAGCGGGATACAATGAGCAGTTCTTC. Encoded protein: CASGLGLAGYNEQFF.

The V call is TRBV9, the J call TRBJ1-4, with 8 nucleotides matching TRBD1. The J segment lost 2 bases and the V segment lost 3 bases, leaving 6 bases of the junction unmatched. Germline loops: CDR1 SGDLS, CDR2 YYNGEE. CDR3 length: 16 residues. The CDR3 DNA sequence: TGTGCCAGCAGCGCGCAGGGGGCAGGGACTAATGAAAAACTGTTTTTT. Translation gives CASSAQGAGTNEKLFF.

On this clone: Other DNA sequences from this sample encode an identical CDR3 as well. The chain carries TRBV18 and TRBJ2-7; 10 bases match TRBD2. V gave up 3 bases and J gave up 2 bases; unmatched junction bases: 4. CDR1 is KGHSH, CDR2 LQKENI, per germline. The CDR3 sequence is 15 residues long. The chain's CDR3 is CASSPRTSGAYEQYF. CDR3 in DNA: TGTGCCAGCTCACCCCGGACTAGCGGAGCCTACGAGCAGTACTTC.

The count of this clone is one. The V and J genes are TRBV18 and TRBJ2-7; possible D gene TRBD1, 6 bases. Germline V gene sequence: CDR1 KGHSH, CDR2 LQKENI. The V end was cut by 3 bases, the J end by 4 bases, with 28 bases between. The CDR3 length is 19 residues. The CDR3 DNA reads as TGTGCCAGCTCACCCACCAAAACCGCGGACAGACTCCTTAGGTACGAGCAGTACTTC. Translating gives CASSPTKTADRLLRYEQYF.

The chain recombines TRBV10-3 with TRBJ2-7; 10 bases are shared with TRBD1. In germline, CDR1 is ENHRY, CDR2 SYGVKD. The CDR3 contains 15 residues. Trimming took 6 bases from V and 5 from J; bases not matched to a gene: 10. CDR3 in DNA: TGTGCCATCAGAAAGGAGACAGGGGGCTACAACGAGCAGTACTTC. Its protein is CAIRKETGGYNEQYF.

The rearrangement joins TRBV7-3 to TRBJ2-1; 10 nucleotides match TRBD2. The CDR3 spans 18 residues. V gave up 0 bases and J gave up 5 bases; unmatched junction bases: 10. From germline, CDR1 is SGHTA and CDR2 FQGTGA. DNA for the CDR3: TGTGCCAGCAGCTTAACGAGGCTAGCGGGGGACTCAGACAATGAGCAGTTCTTC. The encoded protein is CASSLTRLAGDSDNEQFF.

The chain carries TRBV30 and TRBJ1-2; 7 nucleotides agree with TRBD1. Germline CDR1 reads GTSNPN; CDR2 reads SVGIG (reference sequence). V was clipped by 2 bases and J by 6 bases; unmatched bases: 15. The CDR3 has 16 residues. CDR3 sequence: CAWSKPTVGQNNGYTF. The CDR3 DNA reads as TGTGCCTGGAGTAAACCTACGGTGGGACAGAATAATGGCTACACCTTC.

V and J are TRBV19 and TRBJ1-4; D is perhaps TRBD1 (5 bases). Germline loops: CDR1 LNHDA, CDR2 SQIVND (reference sequence). The CDR3 runs to 14 residues. The germline V and J ends were trimmed by 10 bases and 4 bases, with 16 bases remaining between them. CDR3 nucleotides: TGTGCCACCAACCGGGACTTCTATAATGAAAAACTGTTTTTT. Protein product: CATNRDFYNEKLFF.

V gene TRBV4-1 combines with J gene TRBJ2-3, with unresolved D. The germline CDR1 and CDR2 sequences are MGHRA and YSYEKL. This CDR3 comprises 16 residues. V was cut by 5 bases and J by 3 bases, with 18 bases left in between. CDR3 in amino acids: CASSVESRGQTDTQYF. The CDR3 DNA is TGCGCCAGCAGCGTGGAGTCGCGAGGCCAAACAGATACGCAGTATTTT.

The V and J genes are TRBV11-2 and TRBJ1-2; no clear D gene. Germline V lookup: CDR1 SGHAT, CDR2 FQNNGV. The CDR3 totals 14 residues. Trimming stripped 2 bases from V and 8 bases from J, with 15 bases between. This CDR3 is CASSLRVSPLGYTF. The CDR3 coding sequence is TGTGCCAGCAGCTTACGAGTTTCCCCGTTGGGCTACACCTTC.

The CDR3 coding sequence is TGTGCCAGTAGTATCGGTAGGACCAGGGCGAACAATCAGCCCCAGCATTTT. The encoded protein is CASSIGRTRANNQPQHF. This chain connects TRBV19 to TRBJ1-5; tentatively, D is TRBD1 (5 bases). Germline CDR1 is LNHDA and CDR2 is SQIVND (reference sequence). CDR3 length: 17 residues. The ends were cut back, 3 bases at V and 3 bases at J, with 18 bases in the middle.

The V call is TRBV19, the J call TRBJ2-1; D ambiguous. V gave up 0 bases and J gave up 12 bases, with 15 bases separating them. The germline gives CDR1 LNHDA, CDR2 SQIVND (reference sequence). CDR3 length: 14 amino acids. As DNA, the CDR3 is TGTGCCAGTAGTATAGATTTTCGCTCGGGTCCGCAGTTCTTC. Protein product: CASSIDFRSGPQFF.